The clone carrying this TCR beta chain was seen more than once but under ten times. Antigen unknown. The data derive from a study of blood T cells in healthy people across ages. Study findings and constraints: As age increased, TCR beta diversity per million T cells fell in a roughly linear fashion. There were more naive CD4+ cells and higher diversity in long-lived donors than in aged donors. CMV infection status of these donors was not known.

A second about 6 to 12 cycle PCR used barcoded and J-beta primers. Through a template-switch adaptor with 12 random nucleotides, each cDNA molecule received a tag. TCRdb reanalysed the 5' RACE reads using MiXCR and keeps one entry per CDR3 protein. The table has 1.5 million to 1.9 million distinct CDR3 sequences, approximately 43% seen once; the top ten hold 4%. CDR1 SGHTA and CDR2 FQGNSA come from the germline V gene. This CDR3 has 15 residues. V was clipped by 0 bases and J by 5 bases, with 14 bases between them. Material for sequencing was blood. This chain uses TRBV7-2 with TRBJ2-7; D might be TRBD1 (6 bases). This sequence was found in a woman aged 18-29 years in good health. The CDR3 spells CASSLAGQSGHEQYF. The CDR3 DNA reads TGTGCCAGCAGCTTAGCGGGACAATCCGGCCACGAGCAGTACTTC.